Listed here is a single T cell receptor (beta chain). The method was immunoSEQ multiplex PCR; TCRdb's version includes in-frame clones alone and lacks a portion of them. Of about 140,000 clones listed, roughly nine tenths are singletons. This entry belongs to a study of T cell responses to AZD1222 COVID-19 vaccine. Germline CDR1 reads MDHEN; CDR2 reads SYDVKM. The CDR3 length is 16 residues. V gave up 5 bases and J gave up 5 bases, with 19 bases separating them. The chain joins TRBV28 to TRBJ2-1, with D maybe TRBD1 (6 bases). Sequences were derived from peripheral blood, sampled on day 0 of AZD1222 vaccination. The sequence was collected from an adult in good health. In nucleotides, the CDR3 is TGTGCCAGCAGTGCCGCCGGCCGGGACAATGACAATGAGCAGTTCTTC. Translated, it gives CASSAAGRDNDNEQFF.